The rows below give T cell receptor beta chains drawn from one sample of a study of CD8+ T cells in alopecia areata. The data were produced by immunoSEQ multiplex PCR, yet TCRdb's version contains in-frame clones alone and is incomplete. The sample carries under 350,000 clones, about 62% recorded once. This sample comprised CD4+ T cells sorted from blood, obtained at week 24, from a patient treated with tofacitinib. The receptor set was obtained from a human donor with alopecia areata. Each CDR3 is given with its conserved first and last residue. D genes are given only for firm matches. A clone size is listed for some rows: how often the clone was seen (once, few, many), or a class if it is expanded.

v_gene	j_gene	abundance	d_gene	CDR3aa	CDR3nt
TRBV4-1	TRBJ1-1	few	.	CASSRGVMNTEAFF	TGCGCCAGCAGCCGGGGAGTAATGAACACTGAAGCTTTCTTT
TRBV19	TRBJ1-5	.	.	CASSIRADFQPQHF	TGTGCCAGTAGTATCAGGGCCGATTTTCAGCCCCAGCATTTT
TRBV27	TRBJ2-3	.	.	CASSFRGLTQYF	TGTGCCAGCAGTTTTCGGGGACTTACGCAGTATTTT
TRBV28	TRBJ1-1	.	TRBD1	CASSPGTGGTEAFF	TGTGCCAGCAGTCCCGGGACAGGGGGCACTGAAGCTTTCTTT
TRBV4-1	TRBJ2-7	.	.	CASSQRQDSGTEHYEQYF	TGCGCCAGCAGCCAAAGACAGGACTCCGGGACGGAGCACTACGAGCAGTACTTC
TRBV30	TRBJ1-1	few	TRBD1	CAWRRTGGTEAFF	TGTGCCTGGAGGAGGACAGGGGGCACTGAAGCTTTCTTT
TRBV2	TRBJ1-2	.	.	CASIKAASRNYGYTF	TGTGCCAGCATTAAGGCAGCCAGTCGGAACTATGGCTACACCTTC
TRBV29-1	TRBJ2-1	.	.	CSVGGSLLAYEQFF	TGCAGCGTTGGAGGTTCCTTACTAGCCTATGAGCAGTTCTTC
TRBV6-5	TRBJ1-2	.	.	CASSYSPRGGGVGYTF	TGTGCCAGCAGTTACTCCCCCCGAGGAGGGGGTGTGGGCTACACCTTC
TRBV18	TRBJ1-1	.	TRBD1	CASSAYGQGEAFF	TGTGCCAGCTCAGCCTACGGACAGGGCGAAGCTTTCTTT
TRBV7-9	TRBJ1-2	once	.	CASSLAFGQANYGYTF	TGTGCCAGCAGCTTAGCGTTTGGGCAGGCAAACTATGGCTACACCTTC
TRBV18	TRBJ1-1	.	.	CASSLSYSSDTEAFF	TGTGCCAGCTCACTATCGTATTCGTCCGACACTGAAGCTTTCTTT
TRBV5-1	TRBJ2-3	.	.	CASSHGRDTDTQYF	TGCGCCAGCAGCCACGGGCGGGACACAGATACGCAGTATTTT
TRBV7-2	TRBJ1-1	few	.	CASSSVRNTEAFF	TGTGCCAGCAGCTCAGTAAGGAACACTGAAGCTTTCTTT
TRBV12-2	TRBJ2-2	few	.	CASRRWGPEDTGELFF	TGTGCAAGTCGCCGTTGGGGGCCCGAGGACACCGGGGAGCTGTTTTTT
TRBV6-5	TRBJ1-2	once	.	CASSYSTGDGYGYTF	TGTGCCAGCAGTTACTCGACTGGGGACGGCTATGGCTACACCTTC
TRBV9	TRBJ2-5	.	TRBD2	CASSVSGGRKETQYF	TGTGCCAGCAGCGTAAGCGGGGGCCGGAAAGAGACCCAGTACTTC
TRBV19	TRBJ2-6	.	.	CASGKGSSGANVLTF	TGTGCCAGTGGGAAGGGGTCCTCTGGGGCCAACGTCCTGACTTTC
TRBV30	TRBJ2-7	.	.	CAWTQGGPYEQYF	TGTGCCTGGACGCAGGGGGGGCCCTACGAGCAGTACTTC
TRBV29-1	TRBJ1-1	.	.	CSPSTRGDTEAFF	TGCAGCCCCTCAACGCGGGGGGACACTGAAGCTTTCTTT
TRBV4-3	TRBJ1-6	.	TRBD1	CASSQTGRSPLHF	TGCGCCAGCAGCCAGACAGGGCGATCACCCCTCCACTTT
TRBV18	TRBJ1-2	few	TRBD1	CASSRREGGDYGYTF	TGTGCCAGCTCACGAAGGGAAGGGGGCGACTATGGCTACACCTTC
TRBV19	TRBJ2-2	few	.	CASSIPTNTGELFF	TGTGCCAGTAGTATACCGACGAACACCGGGGAGCTGTTTTTT
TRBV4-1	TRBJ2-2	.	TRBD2	CASSHTGGLNTGELFF	TGCGCCAGCAGCCATACGGGGGGGTTGAACACCGGGGAGCTGTTTTTT
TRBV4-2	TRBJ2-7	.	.	CASSQVDVYEQYF	TGTGCCAGCAGCCAAGTAGACGTTTACGAGCAGTACTTC
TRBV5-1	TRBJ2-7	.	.	CASGLNRDREQYF	TGCGCCAGCGGTCTGAACAGGGATCGCGAGCAGTACTTC
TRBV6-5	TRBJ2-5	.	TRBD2	CASSPRGGETQYF	TGTGCCAGCAGCCCGCGGGGGGGAGAGACCCAGTACTTC
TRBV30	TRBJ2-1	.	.	CAWSKGYEQFF	TGTGCCTGGAGTAAGGGGTATGAGCAGTTCTTC
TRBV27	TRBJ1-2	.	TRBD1	CASSSPYRGANYGYTF	TGTGCCAGCAGTTCCCCCTACAGGGGAGCTAACTATGGCTACACCTTC